The sequence of this TCR beta chain was determined in a study of cytomegalovirus exposure and HLA in healthy donors. Overall study results and limits: Among TCR sequences, most were rare, though some public TCRs appeared in many donors. According to the study, 150 to 200 TCR beta chains were cytomegalovirus-associated.

A note on this clone: Its target is not known.

PCR amplification relied on 60 Vbeta primers (plus 13 Jbeta primers). How the authors handled the data: In a later analysis, of about 80 million unique beta chains, about 11 million appeared in at least two donors. Measured with immunoSEQ multiplex PCR; TCRdb has only the in-frame clones, and not every one. The V and J calls and the clone size are those of that table, but D and trimming were determined from the DNA. The data show some 250,000 clones, 82% seen once. The CDR3 sequence is 15 residues long. Per the germline V gene, CDR1 is LGHNA and CDR2 is YNFKEQ. The J segment lost 3 bases and the V segment lost 4 bases, leaving 7 bases of the junction unmatched.

Sequenced input: PBMCs. V and J are TRBV4-2 and TRBJ1-2; 8 nucleotides line up with TRBD1. The sequence derives from a middle-aged woman in good health and CMV-seropositive. The CDR3 coding sequence is TGTGCCAGCAGCCCCCTATCGACAGGGGACTATGGCTACACCTTC. Protein product: CASSPLSTGDYGYTF.